This T cell receptor (beta chain) was recorded in a study of CD8+CD57+ T cells in acquired aplastic anemia. Overall study: DNA from sorted CD4+ and CD8+ cells averaged about 3.2 ug. Study-wide results and caveats: There were some 30 CD8+ CDR3 sequences that occurred in both patients and controls. No significant difference in CD8+ Simpson's diversity was found between patients and controls.

Genomic DNA templated the TCR beta VDJ and CDR3 profiling. TCRdb fed the reads into MiXCR, producing one record per CDR3 protein. The table has just over 400,000 distinct CDR3 sequences, 55% to 75% seen once. About this clonotype itself: Antigen specificity is unknown.

This CDR3 has 14 amino acids. J lost 3 bases, V lost 5 bases, and 5 bases had no gene match. Germline loops: CDR1 SQVTM, CDR2 ANQGSEA. This clonotype was sampled from a human donor in good health, serving as a control. Sample: sorted CD4+, CD8+, or CD8+CD57+ T cells (not recorded which) from PBMCs. The chain recombines TRBV29-1 with TRBJ1-1, with TRBD1 matching 11 bases. In DNA form, the CDR3 reads TGCAGCGTTACGGGGACAGGGGGAGACACTGAAGCTTTCTTT. This sequence encodes CSVTGTGGDTEAFF. The entire variable domain, with the rest obtained from reference TRBV29-1 and TRBJ1-1, is as follows: SAVISQKPSRDICQRGTSLTIQCQVDSQVTMMFWYRQQPGQSLTLIATANQGSEATYESGFVIDKFPISRPNLTFSTLTVSNMSPEDSSIYLCSVTGTGGDTEAFFGQGTRLTVV.